This T cell receptor beta chain was sequenced for a study of blood T cell repertoires in COVID-19. Authors' data handling: Reference gene primers were amplified, and this amplification served to estimate nucleated cell counts. Produced via immunoSEQ multiplex PCR; TCRdb's table is partial and in-frame only. That table furnishes V, J and clone size, whereas the DNA furnished D and trimming. Among 250,000 or so clones, 90% to 95% were seen once, and the ten largest hold more than 1%. This clone was found once. The V end was cut by 4 bases, the J end by 3 bases, with 15 bases between. This CDR3 contains 15 residues. Per the germline V gene, CDR1 is SEHNR and CDR2 is FQNEAQ (reference sequence).

The rearrangement uses TRBV7-9 and TRBJ1-2; tentatively, D is TRBD1 (5 bases). Sequenced sample: PBMCs or T cells enriched from blood (not recorded which). The TCR originated in a human donor in a cohort exposed to, infected with or recovered from COVID-19 (not recorded which). The donor label of this sample is uncertain. CDR3: CASSSTLGGDYGYTF. CDR3 in DNA: TGTGCCAGCAGCTCGACATTAGGAGGGGACTATGGCTACACCTTC.